This entry is about one T cell receptor beta chain. Authors' methods: Using reference gene primer amplification, nucleated cell counts were estimated. This table comes from immunoSEQ multiplex PCR, and its TCRdb copy is limited to in-frame clones, with some not included. That table supplies the V and J calls and clone size; D and trimming were determined from the DNA. The table shows hundreds of thousands of clones, with 75% to 85% occurring only once. The data derive from a study of blood T cell repertoires in COVID-19. As for the study in general: Sample material is recorded as cDNA or gDNA derived from T cells, B-cell-depleted T cells, or PBMCs.

V lost 2 bases and J lost 4; bases outside the gene matches: 3. Germline lookup yields CDR1 SEHNR and CDR2 FQNEAQ (reference sequence). This CDR3 spans 14 amino acids. This rearrangement joins TRBV7-9 to TRBJ2-7, with 9 nucleotides matching TRBD1. The sequenced sample was peripheral blood. This clonotype was sampled from a woman aged 80 or older with COVID-19, enrolled during active disease. CDR3: CASSLRQGGYEQYF. DNA of the CDR3: TGTGCCAGCAGCTTAAGACAGGGGGGGTACGAGCAGTACTTC.